This paragraph reports one T cell receptor (beta chain). The length of the CDR3 is 15 residues. CDR1 is LNHDA and CDR2 is SQIVND in the germline V gene (reference sequence). V shed 6 bases and J 0 bases; nucleotides not matched to a gene: 5. Authors' data handling: Cell counts per sample came from amplifying reference gene primers. Sequenced by immunoSEQ multiplex PCR; TCRdb stores in-frame clones only, minus some. V, J and clone size are those of that table, while D and trimming were read from the DNA. The table lists about 240,000 clones, around 90% of them singletons, with about 0.74% in the top ten. The entry originates in a study of blood T cell repertoires in COVID-19. Across the study: Italy, Spain and the United States were the sources of the convalescent and acute COVID-19 samples. In each case, the material was cDNA or gDNA derived from T cells, B-cell-depleted T cells, or PBMCs.

Sequenced: peripheral blood. The clonotype comes from a woman aged 25 to 45 with acute or convalescent COVID-19. The rearrangement links TRBV19 to TRBJ1-3; TRBD1 matches at 7 bases. Here the CDR3 reads CASSKGQVSGNTIYF. Here the CDR3 DNA reads TGTGCCAGTAGCAAAGGACAGGTCTCTGGAAACACCATATATTTT.